This T cell receptor beta chain was recorded in a study of siplizumab effects on memory and regulatory T cells. Sequencing was performed with immunoSEQ multiplex PCR; in TCRdb, only in-frame clones are kept and a portion is missing. The profile covers fewer than 130,000 clones, with roughly 92% appearing a single time and 1% to 1.5% taken by the ten largest. There are 16 residues in the CDR3. V lost 0 bases, J lost 1 base, and 11 bases lay in between. CDR1 and CDR2 from the germline V gene are SGHRS and YFSETQ. Study observations and caveats: Under siplizumab, an average approximately 69% of mappable alloreactive CD4+ clones were Treg-derived, compared with over 25% in controls. Naive T cells apparently outstripped memory cells in diversity and seemed major alloresponse contributors. Siplizumab significantly reduced alloreactive sequences traceable to unstimulated CD4+ memory cells.

As concerns this clone: As yet, its antigen is unknown.

The receptor was isolated from a human donor in good health. The sequencing input was CD4+ T cells sorted from blood. The V gene is TRBV5-1, the J gene TRBJ1-3; no clear D gene. This chain's CDR3 is CASSLGGSGSGNTIYF. The CDR3 DNA reads as TGCGCCAGCAGCTTGGGCGGCTCCGGGTCTGGAAACACCATATATTTT.